The 21 T cell receptor beta chains below come from one sample, sequenced in a study of identical twins. TCRdb re-called the 5' RACE reads through MiXCR, storing one row per CDR3 protein. The sample lists 700,000 or so distinct CDR3 sequences; roughly 20% were seen once. This sample was shared with a second study, whose subject was T cells expressing NK-cell markers.

Sequenced sample: PBMCs. The receptor source for this set is a woman younger than 35 in good health.

V and J are TRBV6-6 and TRBJ2-1; D is unresolved. Between the trimmed V and J ends, which lost 2 bases and 6 bases, there was a span of 8 bases. The V gene's germline CDR1 is MNHNY and CDR2 SVGAGI (reference sequence). The CDR3 covers 13 residues. This CDR3 is CASSYGRTNEQFF. The DNA for the CDR3 is TGTGCCAGCAGTTACGGACGGACCAATGAGCAGTTCTTC.

This clonotype was counted only a few times. V usage is TRBV3-1 and J usage is TRBJ2-7; 9 bases fit TRBD1. V dropped 3 bases and J dropped 3; count of bases not matched to a gene: 3. Looked up from germline, CDR1 is LGHDT and CDR2 is YNNKEL (reference sequence). The CDR3 runs to 14 residues. The CDR3 loop reads CASSHDRGDYEQYF. CDR3 coding DNA: TGTGCCAGCAGCCATGACAGGGGGGACTACGAGCAGTACTTC.

The chain has TRBV12-3 or TRBV12-4 and TRBJ2-3, with 9 bases matching TRBD1. This CDR3 contains 15 residues. The V segment lost 3 bases and the J segment 1 base; nucleotides outside the gene matches: 2. DNA for the CDR3: TGTGCCAGCAGTTTCTGGACAGGGGGCACAGATACGCAGTATTTT. It specifies CASSFWTGGTDTQYF.

This clonotype was seen more than once but under ten times. This chain joins TRBV5-1 and TRBJ2-1, with TRBD2 matching over 11 bases. This CDR3 is 16 amino acids long. Germline V gives CDR1 SGHRS, CDR2 YFSETQ. The junction had 7 bases not matched to a gene; V was cut back by 4 bases and J by 4 bases. CDR3 nucleotide sequence: TGCGCCAGCAGCCCCACTAGCGGGGGAACATACAATGAGCAGTTCTTC. Translation: CASSPTSGGTYNEQFF.

This clonotype was detected only a few times. The genes are TRBV6-1 and TRBJ1-6, with unresolved D. V gave up 6 bases and J gave up 2 bases, with 14 bases separating them. This CDR3 region has 16 residues. Germline assignment: CDR1 MNHNS and CDR2 SASEGT. The DNA of the CDR3 is TGTGCCAGCAGCGCCCTGGTAAACGCCTATAATTCACCCCTCCACTTT. It yields the protein CASSALVNAYNSPLHF.

This chain links TRBV6-1 with TRBJ1-5; 9 bases are a match to TRBD1. CDR3 size: 15 residues. CDR1 and CDR2 (germline): MNHNS, SASEGT. Trimming took 5 bases from V and 5 from J; bases not matched to a gene: 7. The CDR3 DNA sequence: TGTGCCAGCAGTCGGGGGGACAGGGAACATCAGCCCCAGCATTTT. As protein: CASSRGDREHQPQHF.

The chain recombines TRBV20-1 with TRBJ1-2, with D perhaps TRBD1 (5 bases). Trimming shortened V by 5 bases and J by 4 bases, and 14 bases separated the two germline ends. The CDR3 length is 13 residues. Germline V gene sequence: CDR1 DFQATT, CDR2 SNEGSKA (reference sequence). The CDR3 DNA sequence: TGCAGTGCTCCGGGACCTGTGGCCTATGGCTACACCTTC. Translating gives CSAPGPVAYGYTF.

V is TRBV6-1 and J is TRBJ2-2; no reliable D call. This CDR3 has 15 amino acids. Between the trimmed V and J ends, which lost 7 bases and 4 bases, there was a span of 16 bases. Germline V gives CDR1 MNHNS, CDR2 SASEGT. The DNA for the CDR3 is TGTGCCAGCACTAGTCAGGCCACTGTCACCGGGGAGCTGTTTTTT. This gives the protein CASTSQATVTGELFF.

The V call is TRBV5-1, the J call TRBJ2-3; 7 nucleotides align to TRBD2. This CDR3 spans 16 amino acids. The V and J ends lost 7 bases and 3 bases, in that order; junction bases with no gene match: 14. The V gene's germline CDR1 is SGHRS and CDR2 YFSETQ. The chain's CDR3 is CASSRGSGTLTDTQYF. DNA of the CDR3: TGCGCCAGCTCCCGGGGGAGCGGGACGTTGACAGATACGCAGTATTTT.

The chain carries TRBV7-2 and TRBJ1-5; D is undetermined. With 4 bases removed from V and 8 bases from J, the gap between germline ends came to 9 bases. Germline CDR1 and CDR2: SGHTA and FQGNSA. The CDR3 is 12 residues long. CDR3 in amino acids: CASSWGLEPQHF. The DNA of the CDR3 is TGTGCCAGCAGCTGGGGTCTGGAGCCCCAGCATTTT.

This clonotype was found a few times. Here the CDR3 DNA reads TGTGCCAGCAGCGCCTGGACAGGGACTAGCACAGATACGCAGTATTTT. It translates to CASSAWTGTSTDTQYF. The chain has TRBV7-8 and TRBJ2-3, with 8 nucleotides matching TRBD1. The CDR3 is 16 residues long. V trimming: 5 bases; J trimming: 0 bases; junction bases outside the gene matches: 7. CDR1 SGHVS and CDR2 FQNEAQ come from the germline V gene.

The V call is TRBV2, the J call TRBJ2-5, with D hard to call. In germline, CDR1 is SNHLY, CDR2 FYNNEI. The CDR3 runs 16 residues. The V gene lost 7 bases and the J gene lost 5 bases, with 23 bases spanning the gap. The CDR3 region is CASNPNSAKSEETQYF. The CDR3 DNA reads as TGTGCCAGCAATCCTAACTCAGCGAAATCGGAGGAGACCCAGTACTTC.

The chain carries TRBV5-4 and TRBJ2-2, with 13 bases lining up with TRBD2. Germline V lookup: CDR1 SGHNT, CDR2 YYREEE (reference sequence). The CDR3 covers 16 residues. The junction had 9 bases not matched to a gene; V was cut back by 5 bases and J by 8 bases. DNA for the CDR3: TGTGCCAGCAGAATTACTAGCGGGGGGGCCGTGGGGGAGCTGTTTTTT. It specifies CASRITSGGAVGELFF.

V and J are TRBV6-2 or TRBV6-3 and TRBJ2-1; TRBD2 matches at 14 bases. The germline V gene has CDR1 MNHEY and CDR2 SVGEGT. With V trimmed by 7 bases and J by 7 bases, 12 bases remained unmatched. This CDR3 spans 17 amino acids. This chain's CDR3 is CASTTTSGRARPNEQFF. The DNA of the CDR3 is TGTGCCAGCACCACGACTAGCGGGAGGGCGAGGCCAAATGAGCAGTTCTTC.

V and J are TRBV12-3 or TRBV12-4 and TRBJ2-2; D possibly matches TRBD1 or TRBD2 (5 bases each). V dropped 3 bases and J dropped 9 bases, with 17 bases sitting between them. CDR3 length: 15 amino acids. CDR3 region: CASSFRSEGLRELFF. Written as DNA, the CDR3 is TGTGCCAGCAGTTTTCGGTCCGAGGGGCTGCGGGAGCTGTTTTTT.

The chain links TRBV20-1 to TRBJ1-1; TRBD1 matches 7 bases. V shed 2 bases and J 8 bases; nucleotides not matched to a gene: 2. Per germline, CDR1 DFQATT and CDR2 SNEGSKA (reference sequence). The CDR3 runs 11 residues. CDR3 in amino acids: CSARLDREAFF. The CDR3 DNA reads TGCAGTGCTAGATTGGACAGGGAAGCTTTCTTT.

This clonotype was counted at least ten times. The V gene is TRBV12-3 or TRBV12-4, the J gene TRBJ2-1, with D possibly being TRBD1 or TRBD2 (5 bases each). Trimming took off 7 bases at V and 2 bases at J, with 12 bases between the two ends. CDR3 length: 14 residues. Written as DNA, the CDR3 is TGTGCCAGCACCTTGGTGGGGGCCTACAATGAGCAGTTCTTC. Protein product: CASTLVGAYNEQFF.

The CDR3 sequence is CSAGRVAGELFF. The CDR3 bases are TGCAGTGCGGGCAGGGTTGCCGGGGAGCTGTTTTTT. This chain uses TRBV20-1 with TRBJ2-2; D may be TRBD1 (5 bases). The V end lost 6 bases, the J end lost 6 bases, and 11 bases lay between the germline ends. Germline V gene data show CDR1 as DFQATT and CDR2 as SNEGSKA (reference sequence). This CDR3 has 12 amino acids.

The gene calls are TRBV19 and TRBJ2-3, with TRBD2 matching 7 bases. Germline V gene data show CDR1 as LNHDA and CDR2 as SQIVND (reference sequence). The V and J ends lost 5 bases and 6 bases, in that order; junction bases with no gene match: 8. The length of the CDR3 is 14 residues. CDR3 amino acids: CASSPLAVRDTQYF. The CDR3 DNA follows: TGTGCCAGTAGTCCGCTAGCGGTTCGGGATACGCAGTATTTT. Full variable domain (outside the CDR3, taken from reference TRBV19 and TRBJ2-3): DGGITQSPKYLFRKEGQNVTLSCEQNLNHDAMYWYRQDPGQGLRLIYYSQIVNDFQKGDIAEGYSVSREKKESFPLTVTSAQKNPTAFYLCASSPLAVRDTQYFGPGTRLTVL.

This clonotype has a count of ten or more. The rearrangement joins TRBV2 to TRBJ2-7; 10 nucleotides agree with TRBD1. V lost 6 bases and J lost 5; bases outside the gene matches: 7. The germline CDR1 and CDR2 sequences are SNHLY and FYNNEI. CDR3 length equals 14 residues. The CDR3 region is CASRRQGAMDEQYF. CDR3 in DNA: TGTGCCAGCAGGCGACAGGGGGCAATGGACGAGCAGTACTTC.

The chain combines TRBV3-1 with TRBJ2-4, with TRBD2 as a possible D gene (6 bases). V shed 4 bases and J shed 2 bases, with 12 bases lying between them. There are 15 residues in the CDR3. Germline CDR1 and CDR2: LGHDT and YNNKEL (reference sequence). DNA of the CDR3: TGTGCCAGCAGCCTATCCCGGGGGACCAAAAACATTCAGTACTTC. Translating gives CASSLSRGTKNIQYF.